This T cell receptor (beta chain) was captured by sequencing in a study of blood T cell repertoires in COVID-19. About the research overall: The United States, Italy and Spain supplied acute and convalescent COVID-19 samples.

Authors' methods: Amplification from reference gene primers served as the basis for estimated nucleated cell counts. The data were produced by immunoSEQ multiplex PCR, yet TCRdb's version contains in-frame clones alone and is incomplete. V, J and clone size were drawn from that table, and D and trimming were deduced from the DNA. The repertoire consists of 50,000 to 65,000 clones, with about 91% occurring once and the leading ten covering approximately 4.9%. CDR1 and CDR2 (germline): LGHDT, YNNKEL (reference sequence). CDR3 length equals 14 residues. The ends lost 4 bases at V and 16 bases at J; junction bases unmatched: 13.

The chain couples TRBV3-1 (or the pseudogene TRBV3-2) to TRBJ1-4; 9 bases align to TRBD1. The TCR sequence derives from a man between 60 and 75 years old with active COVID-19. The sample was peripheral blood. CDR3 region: CASSPRGGDRAKFF. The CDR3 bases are TGTGCCAGCAGCCCCCGAGGGGGGGACAGGGCTAAGTTTTTT.